This TCR beta chain derives from a study of blood T cell repertoires in COVID-19. About the study: Researchers got acute and convalescent COVID-19 samples from the United States, Italy and Spain. PBMCs, B-cell-depleted T cells, or T cells were the source of the cDNA or gDNA that made up the material.

The CDR3 has 13 amino acids. The germline gives CDR1 SGHNT, CDR2 YENEEA. The V gene lost 3 bases and the J gene lost 7 bases, with 12 bases spanning the gap. Original handling: Amplification with reference gene primers provided the estimates of nucleated cell counts. Clones were read by immunoSEQ multiplex PCR, and TCRdb kept only the in-frame ones, dropping some. V, J and clone size are those of that table, while D and trimming were read from the DNA. The table records 250,000 or so clones, about 79% of them present only once. The sequence derives from a man in his forties or fifties who had recovered from COVID-19. This chain links TRBV11-3 with TRBJ1-1, with a weak D call TRBD1 (5 bases). The specimen sequenced was peripheral blood. The CDR3 sequence: CASSFNRGGEAFF. CDR3 nucleotides: TGTGCCAGCAGCTTCAATCGGGGGGGTGAAGCTTTCTTT.